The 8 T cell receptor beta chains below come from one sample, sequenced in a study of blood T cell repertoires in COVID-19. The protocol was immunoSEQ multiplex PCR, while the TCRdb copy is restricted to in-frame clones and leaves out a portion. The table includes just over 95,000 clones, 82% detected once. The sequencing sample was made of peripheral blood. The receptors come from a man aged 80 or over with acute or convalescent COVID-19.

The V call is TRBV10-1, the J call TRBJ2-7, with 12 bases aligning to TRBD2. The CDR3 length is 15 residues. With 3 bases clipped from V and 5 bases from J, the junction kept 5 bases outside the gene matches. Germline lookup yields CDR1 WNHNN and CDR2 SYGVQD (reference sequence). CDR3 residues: CASSDLTSGRNEQYF. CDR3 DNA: TGCGCCAGCAGTGATCTTACTAGCGGGAGGAACGAGCAGTACTTC.

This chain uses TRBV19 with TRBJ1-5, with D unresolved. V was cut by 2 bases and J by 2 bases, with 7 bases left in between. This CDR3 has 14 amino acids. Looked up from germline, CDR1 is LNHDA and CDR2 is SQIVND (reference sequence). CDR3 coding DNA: TGTGCCAGTAGTATACAGGAAGGCAATCAGCCCCAGCATTTT. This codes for CASSIQEGNQPQHF.

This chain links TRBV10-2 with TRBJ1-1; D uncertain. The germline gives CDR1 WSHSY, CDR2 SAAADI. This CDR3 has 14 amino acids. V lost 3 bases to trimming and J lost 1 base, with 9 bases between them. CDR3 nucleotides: TGCGCCAGCAGTGAAGCTGCGGGGAACACTGAAGCTTTCTTT. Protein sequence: CASSEAAGNTEAFF.

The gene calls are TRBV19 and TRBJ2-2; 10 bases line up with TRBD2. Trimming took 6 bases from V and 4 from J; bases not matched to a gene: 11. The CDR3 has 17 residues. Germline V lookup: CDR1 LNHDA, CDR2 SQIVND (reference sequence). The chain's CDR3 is CASRVPSGRGATGELFF. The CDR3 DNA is TGTGCCAGTAGGGTTCCTAGCGGGAGAGGGGCCACCGGGGAGCTGTTTTTT.

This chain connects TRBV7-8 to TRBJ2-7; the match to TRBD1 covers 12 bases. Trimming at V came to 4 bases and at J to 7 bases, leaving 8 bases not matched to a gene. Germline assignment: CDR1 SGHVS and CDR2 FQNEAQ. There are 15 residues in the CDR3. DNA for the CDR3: TGTGCCAGCAGCTCCTCCGGGACAGGGGGCGGTGAGCAGTACTTC. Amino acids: CASSSSGTGGGEQYF.

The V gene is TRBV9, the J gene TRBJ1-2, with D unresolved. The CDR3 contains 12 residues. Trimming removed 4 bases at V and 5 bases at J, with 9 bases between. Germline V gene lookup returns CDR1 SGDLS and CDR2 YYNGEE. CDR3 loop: CASSFAQYGYTF. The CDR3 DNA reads TGTGCCAGCAGCTTCGCACAGTATGGCTACACCTTC.

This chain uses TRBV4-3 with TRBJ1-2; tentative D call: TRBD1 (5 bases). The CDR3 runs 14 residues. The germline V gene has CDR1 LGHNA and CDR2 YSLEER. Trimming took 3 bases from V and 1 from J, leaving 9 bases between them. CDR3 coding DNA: TGCGCCAGCAGCCAGTCTAGGGGTAACTATGGCTACACCTTC. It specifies CASSQSRGNYGYTF.

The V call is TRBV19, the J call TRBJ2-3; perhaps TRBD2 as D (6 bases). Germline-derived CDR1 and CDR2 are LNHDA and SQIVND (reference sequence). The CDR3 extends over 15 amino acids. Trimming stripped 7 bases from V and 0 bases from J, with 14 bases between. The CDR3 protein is CASNLPAGSTDTQYF. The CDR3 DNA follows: TGTGCCAGTAACCTCCCCGCGGGAAGCACAGATACGCAGTATTTT.